One sample yielded the 30 T cell receptor beta chains listed below, sequenced in a study of CD8 T cells in ankylosing spondylitis (dated by TCRdb to about 2017). The library was made by 5' RACE. TCRdb names Illumina HiSeq 2500 as the instrument used. The raw public data were reprocessed by TCRdb itself: fastp quality trimming at Q25, MiXCR clonotype calling, in-frame beta chains only. Records with the same CDR3 protein are collapsed into one entry carrying the most frequent genes and DNA. The sample table shows 380,000 or so distinct CDR3 sequences, and around 20% are seen once. The ten largest clones represent around 13% of the sample. What was sequenced was blood, either unsorted or a sorted T cell fraction (not recorded which). These receptors came from a male donor with ankylosing spondylitis or in good health (not recorded which).

This clonotype showed up just a few times. This rearrangement joins TRBV29-1 to TRBJ2-2, with 13 nucleotides matching TRBD2. The CDR3 spans 16 residues. After removal of 4 bases from V and 5 bases from J, the junction contained 7 bases not matched to a gene. Germline V lookup: CDR1 SQVTM, CDR2 ANQGSEA. The CDR3 DNA is TGCAGCGTTGGCGGGACTAGCGGGGTTGGTACCGGGGAGCTGTTTTTT. This codes for CSVGGTSGVGTGELFF.

The chain joins TRBV4-1 to TRBJ2-7; D is perhaps TRBD1 (5 bases). This CDR3 region has 14 residues. CDR1 is MGHRA and CDR2 is YSYEKL in the germline V gene. V was clipped by 3 bases and J by 5 bases, with 14 bases between them. In DNA, the CDR3 is TGCGCCAGCAGCCAGTCATGGACATTGGACGAGCAGTACTTC. This sequence encodes CASSQSWTLDEQYF.

This clonotype was picked up a small number of times. The chain recombines TRBV2 with TRBJ2-7; a possible D gene is TRBD1 (7 bases). The germline gives CDR1 SNHLY, CDR2 FYNNEI. The ends were cut back, 6 bases at V and 3 bases at J, with 15 bases in the middle. The CDR3 runs 14 residues. In DNA, the CDR3 is TGTGCCAGCAGCGATAACAGGGGACTCTACGAGCAGTACTTC. This codes for CASSDNRGLYEQYF.

This clonotype showed up just a few times. The chain links TRBV6-5 to TRBJ1-3; D is undetermined. Trimming removed 4 bases at V and 2 bases at J, with 9 bases between. CDR3 length equals 14 residues. Per germline, CDR1 MNHEY and CDR2 SVGAGI. CDR3 coding DNA: TGTGCCAGCAGTTCCCCCGGGACTGGAAACACCATATATTTT. This sequence encodes CASSSPGTGNTIYF.

This clonotype was seen only a few times. The CDR3 sequence is CSARDPVGSGGPTDTQYF. The CDR3 bases are TGCAGTGCTAGAGACCCCGTGGGTAGCGGGGGGCCCACAGATACGCAGTATTTT. The chain couples TRBV20-1 to TRBJ2-3; 10 bases match TRBD2. This CDR3 is 18 amino acids long. J lost 2 bases, V lost 0 bases, and 11 bases had no gene match. Germline CDR1 is DFQATT and CDR2 is SNEGSKA (reference sequence).

The rearrangement uses TRBV15 and TRBJ2-3; D is possibly TRBD1 (6 bases). With 0 bases removed from V and 4 bases from J, the gap between germline ends came to 11 bases. There are 15 residues in the CDR3. The germline V gene encodes CDR1 LNHNV and CDR2 YYDKDF (reference sequence). The CDR3 region is CATSRDRGSPDTQYF. The CDR3 DNA is TGTGCCACCAGCAGAGATAGGGGGTCGCCAGATACGCAGTATTTT.

As for this clonotype: At one boundary the junction diverges from the germline segment, which might be a read error. The chain couples TRBV29-1 to TRBJ2-7; D remains unclear. CDR1 and CDR2 (germline): SQVTM, ANQGSEA. This CDR3 contains 12 residues. CDR3 sequence reads: CSGEGRTYEQYF. The CDR3 DNA reads as TGCAGCGGTGAAGGTCGGACCTACGAGCAGTACTTC.

CDR3 nucleotides: TGTGCCAGCAGCCGACGCCTTTGGCGGGGGCTTCCCTACGAGCAGTACTTC. This codes for CASSRRLWRGLPYEQYF. This chain uses TRBV3-1 with TRBJ2-7; perhaps TRBD2 as D (7 bases). Germline V CDR1 and CDR2: LGHDT, YNNKEL (reference sequence). The CDR3 loop spans 17 amino acids. The ends were cut back, 4 bases at V and 2 bases at J, with 21 bases in the middle.

The chain combines TRBV10-3 with TRBJ2-1, with 7 positions matching TRBD1. Germline V gene sequence: CDR1 ENHRY, CDR2 SYGVKD. CDR3 length equals 17 residues. V shed 6 bases and J 5 bases; nucleotides not matched to a gene: 16. The CDR3 DNA reads TGTGCCATCAGGAAGGACAGGAGACCATCGGTTGACAATGAGCAGTTCTTC. Translation gives CAIRKDRRPSVDNEQFF.

This clonotype was observed a few times. This sequence joins TRBV29-1 and TRBJ2-4; D ambiguous. This CDR3 is 13 amino acids long. V lost 4 bases to trimming and J lost 2 bases, with 9 bases between them. Germline V gene sequence: CDR1 SQVTM, CDR2 ANQGSEA. Written as DNA, the CDR3 is TGCAGCGTTGTCGGCAGAACCAAAAACATTCAGTACTTC. It yields the protein CSVVGRTKNIQYF.

This chain joins TRBV9 and TRBJ1-3, with TRBD1 as a possible D gene (5 bases). The CDR3 is made up of 14 amino acids. Per germline, CDR1 SGDLS and CDR2 YYNGEE. V gave up 3 bases and J gave up 4 bases, with 11 bases separating them. This CDR3 is CASSGPQGGNTIYF. Here the CDR3 DNA reads TGTGCCAGCAGCGGACCGCAGGGCGGAAACACCATATATTTT.

This clonotype was observed many times. The rearrangement joins TRBV4-1 to TRBJ2-7; D gene ambiguous. CDR1 is MGHRA and CDR2 is YSYEKL in the germline V gene. The V end was cut by 1 base, the J end by 1 base, with 11 bases between. CDR3 size: 15 residues. The CDR3 region has the DNA TGCGCCAGCAGCCAAGTCCCAGGTTCTTCCTACGAGCAGTACTTC. The encoded protein is CASSQVPGSSYEQYF.

This clonotype was detected a few times. V is TRBV30 and J is TRBJ1-5; TRBD1 aligns across 7 bases. Trimming cost V 0 bases and J 4 bases; bases outside gene matches: 0. The length of the CDR3 is 13 residues. Germline V gene sequence: CDR1 GTSNPN, CDR2 SVGIG (reference sequence). CDR3 sequence: CAWSVQGNQPQHF. The CDR3 DNA reads as TGTGCCTGGAGTGTACAGGGGAATCAGCCCCAGCATTTT. Looking up the rest from reference TRBV30 and TRBJ1-5 gives the full variable domain: SQTIHQWPATLVQPVGSPLSLECTVEGTSNPNLYWYRQAAGRGLQLLFYSVGIGQISSEVPQNLSASRPQDRQFILSSKKLLLSDSGFYLCAWSVQGNQPQHFGDGTRLSIL.

V and J are TRBV7-9 and TRBJ1-1; D is unclear. CDR3 length equals 14 residues. V dropped 5 bases and J dropped 1 base, with 11 bases sitting between them. Looked up from germline, CDR1 is SEHNR and CDR2 is FQNEAQ (reference sequence). CDR3 nucleotide sequence: TGTGCCAGCAGCAATACCCCCGGGAACACTGAAGCTTTCTTT. This gives the protein CASSNTPGNTEAFF.

The rearrangement uses TRBV12-3 or TRBV12-4 and TRBJ2-7, with TRBD1 identical over 7 bases. The V gene end was trimmed by 3 bases and the J gene end by 6 bases; junction bases not matched to a gene: 8. The length of the CDR3 is 14 residues. The CDR3 coding sequence is TGTGCCAGCAGTTTTGGGCAGGGGGTCACCGAGCAGTACTTC. This translates into CASSFGQGVTEQYF.

This chain links TRBV4-1 with TRBJ2-7; 12 bases align to TRBD1. The CDR3 spans 17 residues. The V and J ends lost 0 bases and 3 bases, in that order; junction bases with no gene match: 6. Germline CDR1 MGHRA, CDR2 YSYEKL. The CDR3 bases are TGCGCCAGCAGCCAAGACCTTGGGACAGGGGGCGTCTACGAGCAGTACTTC. Residues: CASSQDLGTGGVYEQYF.

The chain employs TRBV12-3 or TRBV12-4 and TRBJ2-7; weak D call: TRBD1 (5 bases). The ends were cut back, 1 base at V and 2 bases at J, with 18 bases in the middle. The CDR3 is 17 residues long. The CDR3 loop reads CASSLVGVQGRPYEQYF. CDR3 in DNA: TGTGCCAGCAGTTTAGTTGGGGTCCAGGGCCGCCCCTACGAGCAGTACTTC.

CDR3: CASSPGPAGEAFF. CDR3 DNA sequence: TGCGCCAGCAGCCCGGGCCCTGCTGGGGAAGCTTTCTTT. The chain carries TRBV5-1 and TRBJ1-1; D gene uncertain. From germline, CDR1 is SGHRS and CDR2 YFSETQ. The CDR3 is 13 amino acids. The V and J ends lost 4 bases and 8 bases respectively, with 15 bases between them.

This clonotype was counted between two and nine times. The chain uses TRBV21-1 and TRBJ2-7; TRBD1 is taken as the D call from the table, unchecked against the DNA. TRBV21-1 is recorded as a pseudogene. CDR3 length: 17 amino acids. DNA of the CDR3: TGTGCCAGCAGCAAAGGCGCGGGACAGGGGAGTTCCTACGAGCAGTACTTC. Its translation is CASSKGAGQGSSYEQYF.

The J gene is TRBJ2-1, the V gene TRBV20-1; D might be TRBD1 (6 bases). CDR1 DFQATT and CDR2 SNEGSKA come from the germline V gene (reference sequence). The CDR3 length is 15 residues. Trimming took off 0 bases at V and 0 bases at J, with 9 bases between the two ends. In DNA, the CDR3 is TGCAGTGCTAGAGATGACAGGTCCTCCTACAATGAGCAGTTCTTC. It translates to CSARDDRSSYNEQFF.

This sequence joins TRBV5-1 and TRBJ2-1; D could derive from TRBD1 or TRBD2 (6 bases each). CDR1 is SGHRS, CDR2 YFSETQ, per germline. V lost 0 bases and J lost 7, with 20 bases in between. CDR3 length: 17 residues. The CDR3 region is CASSLAVGGAVGNEQFF. As DNA, the CDR3 is TGCGCCAGCAGCTTGGCCGTCGGGGGCGCGGTAGGGAATGAGCAGTTCTTC.

As to this clonotype: One end of the junction is discordant with germline, which a read error may explain. The CDR3 spells CCALPLSGGAYNEQFF. The CDR3 bases are TGCTGTGCCCTCCCGCTTAGCGGGGGAGCCTACAATGAGCAGTTCTTC. The V gene is TRBV20-1, the J gene TRBJ2-1, with 9 bases matching TRBD2. CDR1 and CDR2 from the germline V gene are DFQATT and SNEGSKA (reference sequence). The CDR3 runs to 16 residues.

This clonotype was counted once. The chain combines TRBV11-2 with TRBJ2-3; 13 bases line up with TRBD2. Germline CDR1 and CDR2: SGHAT and FQNNGV. The CDR3 totals 20 residues. V lost 6 bases and J lost 6; bases outside the gene matches: 21. DNA for the CDR3: TGTGCCAGCAGTTTCTATCCTCCCACGTCTCCGGGACTAGCGGGGGATACGCAGTATTTT. The encoded protein is CASSFYPPTSPGLAGDTQYF.

This chain uses TRBV7-8 with TRBJ2-1; TRBD2 agrees at 9 bases. J was trimmed by 0 bases and V by 7 bases; bases with no gene match: 16. CDR3 length equals 19 residues. Germline V CDR1 and CDR2: SGHVS, FQNEAQ. The CDR3 DNA is TGTGCCAGCACCACTATGGGGCGGGGGGGCCTCGGCTCCTACAATGAGCAGTTCTTC. Protein product: CASTTMGRGGLGSYNEQFF.

The sample holds many counts of this clonotype. This sequence joins TRBV29-1 and TRBJ2-5; D unresolved. Trimming removed 1 base from V and 4 bases from J, with 4 bases in between. CDR1 SQVTM and CDR2 ANQGSEA come from the germline V gene. The CDR3 sequence is 11 residues long. The CDR3 DNA follows: TGCAGCGTTGAAGTGGTAGAGACCCAGTACTTC. It encodes CSVEVVETQYF.

The V call is TRBV12-3 or TRBV12-4, the J call TRBJ2-5; the match to TRBD2 covers 12 bases. Trimming took 5 bases from V and 3 from J; bases not matched to a gene: 7. The CDR3 loop spans 16 amino acids. CDR3 nucleotide sequence: TGTGCCAGCAGTATGCGGACTAGCGGGGCCAAAGAGACCCAGTACTTC. Amino acid sequence: CASSMRTSGAKETQYF.

This clonotype has a handful of counts. This chain links TRBV12-3 or TRBV12-4 with TRBJ2-7, with D uncertain. The CDR3 loop spans 14 amino acids. Trimming shortened V by 5 bases and J by 0 bases, and 11 bases separated the two germline ends. The DNA for the CDR3 is TGTGCCAGCAGTACCGCTCCCAACTCCTACGAGCAGTACTTC. Amino acid sequence: CASSTAPNSYEQYF.

This clonotype was counted a few times. This chain links TRBV10-3 with TRBJ2-5; 9 bases match TRBD1. Germline V gene data show CDR1 as ENHRY and CDR2 as SYGVKD. The CDR3 has 15 amino acids. V trimming: 5 bases; J trimming: 0 bases; junction bases outside the gene matches: 4. The CDR3 loop is CAISKQGANQETQYF. CDR3 nucleotides: TGTGCCATCAGTAAACAGGGGGCCAACCAAGAGACCCAGTACTTC.

The chain carries TRBV4-1 and TRBJ2-3, with 7 bases lining up with TRBD2. The CDR3 totals 17 residues. Germline V lookup: CDR1 MGHRA, CDR2 YSYEKL. The ends lost 1 base at V and 2 bases at J; junction bases unmatched: 9. For the CDR3, the DNA is TGCGCCAGCAGCCAAGTGGGAGCGGGGCTACTCACAGATACGCAGTATTTT. Its protein is CASSQVGAGLLTDTQYF.

This clonotype was counted a few times. The V and J genes are TRBV9 and TRBJ1-2; D may be TRBD1 (5 bases). V gave up 3 bases and J gave up 0 bases, with 9 bases separating them. Germline V gene data show CDR1 as SGDLS and CDR2 as YYNGEE. This CDR3 contains 14 residues. CDR3 region: CASSEDTTNYGYTF. For the CDR3, the DNA is TGTGCCAGCAGCGAGGACACTACTAACTATGGCTACACCTTC.